Listed below are T cell receptor beta chains from one sample, sequenced in a study of Graves' ophthalmopathy and Graves' hyperthyroidism. MiXCR was run by TCRdb on the multiplex PCR reads, yielding one entry per CDR3 protein. The table lists 150,000 to 200,000 distinct CDR3 sequences, less than 45% of them singletons, with under 6.5% in the top ten. The source material was peripheral blood. Receptors were obtained from a woman aged 40 to 50 with Graves' ophthalmopathy. Each CDR3 is given with its conserved first and last residue. D genes are given only for firm matches. For some rows the clone size is stated as once, few or many, or as a class when expanded; others skip it.

d_call,j_call,v_call,clone_size,cdr3_nt,cdr3_aa
-,TRBJ1-2,TRBV12-3/TRBV12-4,-,TGTGCCACCACGGTAGCTAACTATGGCTACACCTTC,CATTVANYGYTF
-,TRBJ1-5,TRBV30,once,TGTGCCTGGAGTCGCGGGGGTCCCGATCAGCCCCAGCATTTT,CAWSRGGPDQPQHF
-,TRBJ2-5,TRBV7-2,-,TGTGCCAGCAGCCCTGGCGGGGTAGAGACCCAGTACTTC,CASSPGGVETQYF
TRBD1,TRBJ1-6,TRBV4-1,many,TGCGCCAGCAGCCAAGAACAAGGGGGCGGGTCCCTTAATTCACCCCTCCACTTT,CASSQEQGGGSLNSPLHF
-,TRBJ2-7,TRBV5-5,-,TGTGCCAGCAGCTTGGGGGTCAACTACGAGCAGTACTTC,CASSLGVNYEQYF
-,TRBJ1-1,TRBV20-1,-,TGCAGTGCTAGAGATGGACTGCACACTGAAGCTTTCTTT,CSARDGLHTEAFF
-,TRBJ1-1,TRBV20-1,-,TGCAGTGCTAGCCATTCCAACACTGAAGCTTTCTTT,CSASHSNTEAFF
TRBD2,TRBJ2-7,TRBV11-2,-,TGTGCCAGCAGCTTAGACCCTAGCGGGATCTACGAGCAGTACTTC,CASSLDPSGIYEQYF
-,TRBJ1-5,TRBV5-1,-,TGCGCCAGCAGCTCAGGGGACGGTGGCAATCAGCCCCAGCATTTT,CASSSGDGGNQPQHF
TRBD1,TRBJ1-3,TRBV28,-,TGTGCCAGCAGAGGGGGACAGGGGGGCGGAAACACCATATATTTT,CASRGGQGGGNTIYF
TRBD1,TRBJ1-5,TRBV6-1,-,TGTGCCAGCAGCACGACAGGGGCGGTTGGTCAGCCCCAGCATTTT,CASSTTGAVGQPQHF
TRBD1,TRBJ1-5,TRBV9,many,TGTGCCAGCAGCGTAGAGGGGACAGGGGTTCAGCCCCAGCATTTT,CASSVEGTGVQPQHF
-,TRBJ2-7,TRBV11-2,many,TGTGCCAGCAGCTTAGATTACGGGATAATCTACGAGCAGTACTTC,CASSLDYGIIYEQYF
TRBD2,TRBJ2-2,TRBV7-2,many,TGTGCCAGCAGCTTCGCTAGCGGCACCGGGGAGCTGTTTTTT,CASSFASGTGELFF
-,TRBJ1-2,TRBV15,many,TGTGCCACCAGTTTGGATCTCTATGGCTACACCTTC,CATSLDLYGYTF
-,TRBJ2-5,TRBV19,many,TGTGCCAGTAGTAAACCGACAGGACCTACGCGGGAGACCCAGTACTTC,CASSKPTGPTRETQYF
-,TRBJ1-1,TRBV29-1,-,TGCAGCGTTGAACGGCGGATGAACACTGAAGCTTTCTTT,CSVERRMNTEAFF
-,TRBJ1-1,TRBV4-3,many,TGCGCCAGCAGCCAAGATAAGCAGGGAAGGAGCACTGAAGCTTTCTTT,CASSQDKQGRSTEAFF
TRBD2,TRBJ2-7,TRBV13,-,TGTGCCAGCAGCAGCACCACTCCTAACCCGCTTAGCGGGAAGGCTAGAGAGCAGTACTTC,CASSSTTPNPLSGKAREQYF
TRBD2,TRBJ2-5,TRBV12-3/TRBV12-4,-,TGTGCCAGCAGGTCCGGGACTAAGGTTGGCGTGGGGACCCAGTACTTC,CASRSGTKVGVGTQYF
TRBD1,TRBJ2-2,TRBV19,many,TGTGCCAGTAAGGTACAGGGGGCGGTAAACACCGGGGAGCTGTTTTTT,CASKVQGAVNTGELFF
TRBD2,TRBJ2-5,TRBV12-3/TRBV12-4,many,TGTGCCAGCAGTGGGACTAGCGGGGGAGAGACCCAGTACTTC,CASSGTSGGETQYF
-,TRBJ1-2,TRBV10-3,many,TGTGCCATCACCCCGGGAGGGTCGGGCTATGGCTACACCTTC,CAITPGGSGYGYTF
-,TRBJ2-7,TRBV18,many,TGTGCCAGCTCACCACCAATGACCAGCCTCTCCTACGAGCAGTACTTC,CASSPPMTSLSYEQYF
-,TRBJ1-1,TRBV11-1,many,TGTGCCAGCAGCCCTGACTGGGGGCGGTTAACTGACACTGAAGCTTTCTTT,CASSPDWGRLTDTEAFF
-,TRBJ2-7,TRBV7-2,once,TGTGCCAGCAGCTTAGGGCTGACCTCAAAAAAACAAATCTACGAGCAGTACTTC,CASSLGLTSKKQIYEQYF
-,TRBJ1-5,TRBV28,-,TGTGCCAGCAGCCTTGATTTCCATCAGCCCCAGCATTTT,CASSLDFHQPQHF
-,TRBJ2-5,TRBV24-1,many,TGTGCCACCAGTGATTTAGAGACCCAGTACTTC,CATSDLETQYF
-,TRBJ1-1,TRBV6-5,few,TGTGCCAGCAGTTACTCTCTGACGTTTACGAACACTGAAGCTTTCTTT,CASSYSLTFTNTEAFF
-,TRBJ1-2,TRBV28,many,TGTGCCAGCAGTATGGGACGGAACTATGGCTACACCTTC,CASSMGRNYGYTF
TRBD1,TRBJ1-2,TRBV19,many,TGTGCCAGTAGTACCCACCCGGGACAGGGTGGCTATGGCTACACCTTC,CASSTHPGQGGYGYTF
-,TRBJ2-7,TRBV6-2/TRBV6-3,-,TGTGCCAGCAGTTTCCTCCCAGGGAAGGACGAGCAGTACTTC,CASSFLPGKDEQYF